One and the same sample provided the 4 T cell receptor beta chains below, sequenced in a study of cytomegalovirus exposure and HLA in healthy donors. The PCR ran on 60 Vbeta and 13 Jbeta primers. Sequencing used immunoSEQ multiplex PCR; TCRdb keeps in-frame clones, though not all of them. The table shows more than 150,000 clones, with roughly 80% occurring only once. Sample: PBMCs. The receptors derive from a man aged 45-60 years in good health and CMV-seropositive.

V usage is TRBV5-1 and J usage is TRBJ2-1; D is unresolved. The CDR3 totals 14 residues. Germline loops: CDR1 SGHRS, CDR2 YFSETQ. Trimming stripped 0 bases from V and 4 bases from J, with 8 bases between. CDR3 nucleotide sequence: TGCGCCAGCAGCTTGGCGCAGCGTTACAATGAGCAGTTCTTC. It translates to CASSLAQRYNEQFF.

This clone was detected only once. The chain is built from TRBV5-8 and TRBJ2-7, with 10 bases fitting TRBD1. Germline V gene lookup returns CDR1 SGHTS and CDR2 YDEGEE. With V trimmed by 3 bases and J by 4 bases, 4 bases remained unmatched. CDR3 size: 14 residues. CDR3 bases: TGTGCCAGCAGCTCCCGGGACAGGGGTTACGAGCAGTACTTC. Its translation: CASSSRDRGYEQYF.

The CDR3 sequence is CASSQAGQGAPYEQYF. The CDR3 bases are TGCGCCAGCAGCCAAGCAGGACAGGGGGCTCCCTACGAGCAGTACTTC. This chain links TRBV4-1 with TRBJ2-7; 11 bases are a match to TRBD1. V lost 1 base, J lost 2 bases, and 4 bases stayed unmatched. Germline V gene lookup returns CDR1 MGHRA and CDR2 YSYEKL. The CDR3 runs to 16 residues.

This clone was counted a single time. This chain uses TRBV5-1 with TRBJ1-6; the D gene is possibly TRBD1 (6 bases). The CDR3 covers 15 residues. Germline V gene lookup returns CDR1 SGHRS and CDR2 YFSETQ. The V and J ends lost 2 bases and 7 bases respectively, with 13 bases between them. The CDR3 sequence: CASSFEGVNNSPLHF. The CDR3 DNA is TGCGCCAGCAGCTTTGAGGGGGTAAACAATTCACCCCTCCACTTT.